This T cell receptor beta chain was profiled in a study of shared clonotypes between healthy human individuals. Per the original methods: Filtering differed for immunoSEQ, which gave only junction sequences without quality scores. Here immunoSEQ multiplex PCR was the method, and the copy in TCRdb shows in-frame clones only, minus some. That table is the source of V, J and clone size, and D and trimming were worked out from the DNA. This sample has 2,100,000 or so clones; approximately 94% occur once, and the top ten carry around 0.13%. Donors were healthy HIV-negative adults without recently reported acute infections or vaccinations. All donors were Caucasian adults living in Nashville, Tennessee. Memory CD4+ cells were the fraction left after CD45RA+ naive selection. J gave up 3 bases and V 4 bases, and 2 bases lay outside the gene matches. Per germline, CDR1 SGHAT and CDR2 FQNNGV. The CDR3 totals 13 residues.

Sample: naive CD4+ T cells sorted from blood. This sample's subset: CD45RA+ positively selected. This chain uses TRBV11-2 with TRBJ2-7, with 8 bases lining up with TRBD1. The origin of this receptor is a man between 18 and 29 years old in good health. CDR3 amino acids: CASSYDRGYEQYF. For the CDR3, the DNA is TGTGCCAGCAGCTACGACAGGGGCTACGAGCAGTACTTC.